This TCR beta chain was captured by sequencing in a study of cytomegalovirus exposure and HLA in healthy donors. At the level of the study: Tens of millions of unique TCRs from HLA-typed donors made up an early data release. Study-wide results and limits: Researchers counted roughly 160 TCR beta chains as cytomegalovirus-associated. Indistinguishable V segments such as TRBV6-2 and TRBV6-3 were excluded. As a later analysis showed, a missense DCLRE1C variant was linked to trimming of TCR beta V- and J-genes.

In germline, CDR1 is PRHDT, CDR2 FYEKMQ (reference sequence). V was shortened by 6 bases and J by 0 bases, with 9 bases between the two germline ends. CDR3 size: 14 residues. This clone was counted between two and nine times. Its specificity is unknown. PCR primers comprised 60 Vbeta and 13 Jbeta primers. The table came from immunoSEQ multiplex PCR; TCRdb's copy has only in-frame clones and leaves some out. The data contain more than 140,000 clones, 64% of them singletons. The rearrangement uses TRBV13 and TRBJ2-4; no clear D. The source material was PBMCs. The source of this sequence is a woman aged 25 to 39 in good health and CMV-seropositive. CDR3 loop: CASSSTLAKNIQYF. The CDR3 DNA reads as TGTGCCAGCAGTTCTACTCTAGCCAAAAACATTCAGTACTTC.